The text below deals with one T cell receptor (beta chain). Primers included in the PCR were 60 Vbeta and 13 Jbeta primers. Sequenced by immunoSEQ multiplex PCR; TCRdb stores in-frame clones only, minus some. The table lists about 100,000 clones, about 70% of them singletons. The record originates from a study of cytomegalovirus exposure and HLA in healthy donors. This CDR3 has 17 residues. Between the trimmed V and J ends, which lost 4 bases and 1 base, there was a span of 20 bases. CDR1 is MRHNA and CDR2 is SNTAGT in the germline V gene. The V call is TRBV6-4, the J call TRBJ2-7; TRBD1 might be the D (6 bases). The TCR was taken from a man between 45 and 60 years old in good health and CMV-seropositive. Sequencing used PBMCs. Here the CDR3 DNA reads TGTGCCAGCAGTGCGGGGCCGGTGGGGGCCGGATCCTACGAGCAGTACTTC. It codes for CASSAGPVGAGSYEQYF.